In this sample, the clone carrying this T cell receptor beta chain turned up a few times. This entry is derived from a study of shared clonotypes between healthy human individuals. Method: immunoSEQ multiplex PCR; TCRdb's copy keeps in-frame clones and lacks some. The table has 2 million to 2.5 million clones, roughly 93% seen once. From germline, CDR1 is MGHRA and CDR2 YSYEKL. Trimming cost V 0 bases and J 1 base, with 15 bases left between them. The CDR3 has 17 amino acids. The chain links TRBV4-1 to TRBJ1-1; D perhaps matches TRBD1 (5 bases). The receptor's source is a man aged 18 to 30 in good health. Some clones in this sample may be carry-over from other donors' samples. Source material: naive CD4+ T cells from PBMCs. Subset indicated: CD45RA+ positively selected. Here the CDR3 DNA reads TGCGCCAGCAGCCAAGATCCGGGGGTTAAGAGGAACACTGAAGCTTTCTTT. It is translated as CASSQDPGVKRNTEAFF.